The clone carrying this T cell receptor (beta chain) has a handful of counts. The target antigen is unknown. This record comes from a study of human T cells and chemical hapten exposure. Whole-study findings and limits: Unchanged with DPC sensitization were TCRs above 1 in 1000 frequency.

Time point: patch test 1, 2 weeks after DPC sensitization. The treatment denotes: therapeutic diphenylcyclopropenone sensitization with weekly scalp DPC. Blood, whole and unfractionated, served as the source for total RNA extraction. Donors were 18 to 70-year-old alopecia patients suitable for DPC. The CDR3 spans 14 residues. The V end lost 6 bases, the J end lost 3 bases, and 14 bases lay between the germline ends. TCRdb reprocessed the RACE reads with MiXCR, giving one entry per CDR3 protein. The sample records more than 30,000 distinct CDR3 sequences, 6% to 7% being singletons. Source: whole blood, taken in connection with sensitization to the hapten diphenylcyclopropenone (DPC). The J gene is TRBJ1-1, the V gene TRBV12-3 or TRBV12-4; unclear D gene. The TCR originated in a woman in her 30s with alopecia areata. Some clones in this sample may be carry-over from other donors' samples. The CDR3, as DNA: TGTGCCAGCAGGTCCCGCGTTGGGTACACTGAAGCTTTCTTT. Translating gives CASRSRVGYTEAFF.